This T cell receptor (beta chain) is from a study of T cell responses to AZD1222 COVID-19 vaccine. Study-level results: Within unmutated variant regions lay the reported targets of nearly half of spike-specific TCRs.

This clone appeared a single time. Antigen specificity is unknown. V was pared by 4 bases and J by 1 base, with 17 bases between. Germline CDR1 reads SGDLS; CDR2 reads YYNGEE. The CDR3 totals 16 residues. Only in-frame clones appear in the TCRdb table, and some are missing; sequencing was by immunoSEQ multiplex PCR. Among 80,000 or so clones listed, 90% were seen once. The sample in question was peripheral blood, obtained on day 0 of AZD1222 vaccination. This sequence was found in an adult in good health. The genes are TRBV9 and TRBJ1-1; D ambiguous. In DNA form, the CDR3 reads TGTGCCAGCAGCCCAGGACTGGCGCTGGGGAACACTGAAGCTTTCTTT. Encoded protein: CASSPGLALGNTEAFF.